Presented here are 9 T cell receptor beta chains from one specimen sequenced in a study of tumor and adjacent non-tumor tissue in lung cancer. RNA was extracted from bulk tissue without any cell sorting. Three rounds of nested PCR, following a modified ARM-PCR protocol, produced the TCRbeta library. A single record per CDR3 protein comes from TCRdb applying MiXCR to the multiplex PCR reads. The profile covers more than 95,000 distinct CDR3 sequences, with about 66% appearing a single time and around 13% taken by the ten largest. The sample comprised lung tumor tissue. Receptor source: a man aged 25 to 45 with non-small cell lung cancer.

Details on this clonotype: A much larger clone lies one base from this, so it may be a read error. This rearrangement joins TRBV12-3 or TRBV12-4 to TRBJ2-1; D is undetermined. This CDR3 has 12 amino acids. The V and J ends lost 2 bases and 6 bases respectively, with 5 bases between them. The CDR3 nucleotides are TGTGCCAGCAGTTTATTGTGCAATGAGCAGTTCTTC. Translating gives CASSLLCNEQFF.

A remark on this clonotype: At one end, the junction sequence differs from germline, possibly due to a read error. CDR3 sequence reads: CVSNPKSGTWRLFF. The CDR3 DNA follows: TGTGTCAGCAACCCCAAATCCGGGACCTGGCGGCTGTTTTTT. The gene calls are TRBV11-2 and TRBJ2-2, with D tentatively TRBD1 or TRBD2 (5 bases each). In germline, CDR1 is SGHAT, CDR2 FQNNGV. The CDR3 has 14 amino acids.

Remarks on this clonotype: A much larger clone lies one base from this, so it may be a read error. The CDR3 nucleotides read TGCAGTGCTAGAACGACCGGGACCTTGGGCTCACCCCTCCACTTT. Residues: CSARTTGTLGSPLHF. The chain employs TRBV20-1 and TRBJ1-6; TRBD1 might be the D (5 bases). The V end lost 2 bases, the J end lost 10 bases, and 18 bases lay between the germline ends. This CDR3 has 15 residues. The germline gives CDR1 DFQATT, CDR2 SNEGSKA (reference sequence).

There are many counts of this clonotype. This chain uses TRBV12-3 or TRBV12-4 with TRBJ1-4, with D perhaps TRBD1 (6 bases). Trimming cost V 8 bases and J 4 bases, with 11 bases left between them. The CDR3 is 13 amino acids. As DNA, the CDR3 is TGTGCCAGCGTCAGGGGAGATAATGAAAAACTGTTTTTT. Protein: CASVRGDNEKLFF.

With regard to this clonotype: At one end, the junction sequence differs from germline, possibly due to a read error. V is TRBV6-5 and J is TRBJ2-1; D remains unclear. The CDR3 is 16 residues long. The germline gives CDR1 MNHEY, CDR2 SVGAGI. CDR3 sequence reads: CASSTHRLRSYNEQFF. The DNA for the CDR3 is TGTGCCAGCAGTACCCACCGACTTCGCTCCTACAATGAGCAATTCTTC.

Only a few counts were recorded for this clonotype. This rearrangement joins TRBV7-8 to TRBJ2-1; TRBD1 or TRBD2 may be the D gene (5 bases each). This CDR3 comprises 15 residues. In germline, CDR1 is SGHVS, CDR2 FQNEAQ. V was shortened by 7 bases and J by 8 bases, with 21 bases between the two germline ends. CDR3 coding DNA: TGTGCCAGCACCACCGAGCCCGGGGCTTACCATGAGCAGTTCTTC. This translates into CASTTEPGAYHEQFF.

Remarks on this clonotype: The junction departs from germline at one end; a sequencing error may be responsible. The J gene is TRBJ2-1, the V gene TRBV4-1, with TRBD2 matching over 10 bases. Germline loops: CDR1 MGHRA, CDR2 YSYEKL. This CDR3 spans 17 amino acids. The CDR3 protein is CASSQEEAGLAYNEQLF. The CDR3 region has the DNA TGCGCCAGCAGCCAAGAAGAGGCGGGACTAGCGTACAATGAGCAGCTCTTC.

V and J are TRBV20-1 and TRBJ2-3, with D perhaps matching TRBD1 or TRBD2 (6 bases each). Germline lookup yields CDR1 DFQATT and CDR2 SNEGSKA (reference sequence). This CDR3 spans 16 amino acids. V was cut by 5 bases and J by 7 bases, with 25 bases left in between. The CDR3 protein is CSARRRGAGNLHTQYF. The CDR3 DNA is TGCAGTGCTCGTCGAAGGGGGGCGGGGAATCTACATACGCAGTATTTT.

As for this clonotype: One end of the junction does not line up with germline, which may come from a read error. The V and J genes are TRBV20-1 and TRBJ1-1, with 7 positions matching TRBD1. Germline V gene lookup returns CDR1 DFQATT and CDR2 SNEGSKA (reference sequence). The CDR3 contains 13 residues. The CDR3 sequence is CNARRQGGTEVFF. DNA for the CDR3: TGCAATGCTAGAAGACAGGGAGGGACTGAAGTTTTCTTT.